These T cell receptor beta chains were read from a single sample in a study of T cell responses to AZD1222 COVID-19 vaccine. The table came from immunoSEQ multiplex PCR; TCRdb's copy has only in-frame clones and leaves some out. The table records roughly 140,000 clones, under 95% of them present only once. The sequenced sample was peripheral blood, obtained 28 days after the second AZD1222 dose. All receptors derive from an adult who received the AZD1222 COVID-19 vaccine. Both conserved end residues are part of each CDR3. D genes are given only for firm matches. The size field is filled for only some rows; it gives once, few, many or a size class.

D | J | size | length | V | DNA | CDR3
. | TRBJ1-1 | . | 13 | TRBV3-1/TRBV3-2 | TGTGCCAGCAGCCAAGAGCACCGGACTGAAGCTTTCTTT | CASSQEHRTEAFF
. | TRBJ1-5 | . | 14 | TRBV6-5 | TGTGCCAGTAGGTTAGGGGCAGGTGGGCAGCCCCAGCATTTT | CASRLGAGGQPQHF
. | TRBJ2-7 | . | 12 | TRBV7-2 | TGTGCCAGCACCTCGAGGGGGGACGAGCAGTACTTC | CASTSRGDEQYF
. | TRBJ1-1 | . | 14 | TRBV28 | TGTGCCAGCAGTTTATGGCAGATGAACACTGAAGCTTTCTTT | CASSLWQMNTEAFF
. | TRBJ2-5 | . | 14 | TRBV7-8 | TGTGCCAGCAGCCGAGGACCCCCGGACGGGACCCAGTACTTC | CASSRGPPDGTQYF
. | TRBJ2-7 | . | 11 | TRBV19 | TGTGAGCGTAGAGGGATTCACGAGCAGTACTTC | CERRGIHEQYF
. | TRBJ1-5 | . | 14 | TRBV6-5 | TGTGCCAAAAGGTGTTCCTTCGGCAATCAGCCCCAGCATTTT | CAKRCSFGNQPQHF
TRBD1 | TRBJ2-7 | once | 14 | TRBV7-8 | TGTGCCAGCAGCATATCGACAGGGGGAAACGAGCAGTACTTC | CASSISTGGNEQYF
TRBD1 | TRBJ2-7 | . | 14 | TRBV5-4 | TGTGCCAGCAGCCAAGACAGGGGCTCCTACGAGCAGTACTTC | CASSQDRGSYEQYF
. | TRBJ2-3 | . | 12 | TRBV2 | TGTGCCAGCTCTACCGGCACAGATACGCAGTATTTT | CASSTGTDTQYF
. | TRBJ1-1 | . | 13 | TRBV2 | TGTGCCAGCAGTGGGCAGCAGAACACTGAAGCTTTCTTT | CASSGQQNTEAFF
. | TRBJ1-6 | . | 15 | TRBV30 | TGTGCCTGGACCCCGGGCCAGGGGTTCAATTCACCCCTCCACTTT | CAWTPGQGFNSPLHF
. | TRBJ1-4 | . | 14 | TRBV6-5 | TGTGCCAGCAGCGGGGACTTTCCCAATGAAAAACTGTTTTTT | CASSGDFPNEKLFF
TRBD2 | TRBJ2-3 | . | 16 | TRBV7-3 | TGTGCCAGCAGCTTAAATAGGGGACTAGCTGGGGATACGCAGTATTTT | CASSLNRGLAGDTQYF
. | TRBJ2-7 | . | 13 | TRBV1 | TGCACCAGCAGTAGCGGGGGGGCCTACGAGCAGTACTTC | CTSSSGGAYEQYF
. | TRBJ2-2 | . | 17 | TRBV6-1 | TGTGCCAGCAGTGAAGCGGCGGGGACAGTTAACACCGGGGAGCTGTTTTTT | CASSEAAGTVNTGELFF
. | TRBJ1-5 | . | 14 | TRBV9 | TGTGCCAGCAGCGTAGATGTGGGGGATCAGCCCCAGCATTTT | CASSVDVGDQPQHF
. | TRBJ1-2 | . | 14 | TRBV7-2 | TGTGCCAGCAGCCTCCAGGGAGCTAACTATGGCTACACCTTC | CASSLQGANYGYTF